The present entry profiles one T cell receptor (beta chain) with its context. The germline gives CDR1 SGHRS, CDR2 YFSETQ. V was clipped by 0 bases and J by 4 bases; unmatched bases: 9. The CDR3 runs to 16 residues. The sample originates from a study of blood T cell repertoires in COVID-19. As for the study in general: The United States, Italy and Spain supplied acute and convalescent COVID-19 samples. PBMCs, B-cell-depleted T cells, or T cells were the source of the cDNA or gDNA that made up the material.

In the original processing: Using reference gene primer amplification, nucleated cell counts were estimated. Using immunoSEQ multiplex PCR, the repertoire was profiled, and TCRdb retains in-frame clones only, with some absent. V and J calls and clone size are as listed in that table; D and trimming were resolved from the DNA. The sample yields some 300,000 clones, approximately 88% seen once. The rearrangement uses TRBV5-1 and TRBJ2-5; 7 bases fit TRBD2. Specimen: peripheral blood. The clonotype was recovered from a woman in her twenties or thirties who had recovered from COVID-19. This chain's CDR3 is CASSLEPRGKGETQYF. As DNA, the CDR3 is TGCGCCAGCAGCTTGGAGCCGCGGGGGAAAGGAGAGACCCAGTACTTC.